This TCR beta chain originates from a study of long-term antiretroviral therapy in people with HIV. Overall study findings and caveats: Blood sampling spanned 2004 to 2017, possibly under older ART regimens.

On this clone: Its antigen is not known. At one of its ends the junction is not consistent with the germline gene, which may arise from a read error.

The CDR3 is 12 residues long. Germline V gives CDR1 SGHVS, CDR2 FQNEAQ. At survey level, the immunoSEQ assay was run in its v3.0 version. Sequencing aimed to cover roughly 35,000-50,000 T-cell genomes per sample. Method: immunoSEQ multiplex PCR; TCRdb's copy keeps in-frame clones and lacks some. Here the sample spans some 28,000 clones, approximately 95% being singletons. The input for sequencing was unsorted PBMCs, taken 5.3 years after starting antiretroviral therapy. The receptor's source is a man aged 50 to 60 with HIV. The chain couples TRBV7-8 to TRBJ2-1; D may be TRBD2 (5 bases). The CDR3 region has the DNA TGTGCCAGCAACTTAGGCGGGAATGAGCAGTTCTTC. Its protein is CASNLGGNEQFF. The variable domain in full, completed from reference TRBV7-8 and TRBJ2-1, reads GAGVSQSPRYKVAKRGQDVALRCDPISGHVSLFWYQQALGQGPEFLTYFQNEAQLDKSGLPSDRFFAERPEGSVSTLKIQRTQQEDSAVYLCASNLGGNEQFFGPGTRLTVL.